The 12 T cell receptor beta chains below were found in one sample sequenced in a study of T cell changes during pregnancy in multiple sclerosis. Libraries were prepared by immunoSEQ multiplex PCR; TCRdb keeps only in-frame clonotypes and omits some of them. Among tens of thousands of clones listed, roughly 92% were seen once. The starting material was peripheral blood, obtained in the second trimester of pregnancy. The source is a female donor with multiple sclerosis, enrolled in a pregnancy study.

The chain is built from TRBV9 and TRBJ1-2; TRBD1 agrees at 7 bases. The CDR3 length is 17 residues. CDR1 and CDR2 (germline): SGDLS, YYNGEE. The ends lost 4 bases at V and 8 bases at J; junction bases unmatched: 20. Written as DNA, the CDR3 is TGTGCCAGCAGCTCACCTCGGACAGGTTTCTCCTTTATGGGCTACACCTTC. It encodes CASSSPRTGFSFMGYTF. Full variable domain (remainder filled in from reference TRBV9 and TRBJ1-2): DSGVTQTPKHLITATGQRVTLRCSPRSGDLSVYWYQQSLDQGLQFLIQYYNGEERAKGNILERFSAQQFPDLHSELNLSSLELGDSALYFCASSSPRTGFSFMGYTFGSGTRLTVV.

The chain uses TRBV5-1 and TRBJ2-7; the D gene is possibly TRBD2 (5 bases). The length of the CDR3 is 14 residues. V shed 0 bases and J shed 7 bases, with 14 bases lying between them. Germline CDR1 SGHRS, CDR2 YFSETQ. CDR3 coding DNA: TGCGCCAGCAGCTTGGACGGTGTCACGGGGGAGCAGTACTTC. Translated, it gives CASSLDGVTGEQYF.

V usage is TRBV9 and J usage is TRBJ2-7; D perhaps matches TRBD1 (6 bases). The CDR3 runs to 14 residues. Trimming removed 1 base from V and 0 bases from J, with 8 bases in between. Germline CDR1 and CDR2: SGDLS and YYNGEE. This CDR3 is CASSVTGSSYEQYF. As DNA, the CDR3 is TGTGCCAGCAGCGTAACAGGGAGCTCCTACGAGCAGTACTTC.

The chain recombines TRBV5-1 with TRBJ1-1, with D possibly matching TRBD1 (6 bases). V was trimmed by 4 bases and J by 8 bases, leaving 21 bases between them. Germline V lookup: CDR1 SGHRS, CDR2 YFSETQ. The CDR3 sequence is 15 residues long. CDR3 amino acids: CASSPKPGHPSEAFF. The CDR3 DNA sequence: TGCGCCAGCAGCCCCAAGCCGGGACACCCATCCGAAGCTTTCTTT.

This sequence joins TRBV6-6 and TRBJ2-1, with 10 bases matching TRBD2. Germline lookup yields CDR1 MNHNY and CDR2 SVGAGI (reference sequence). V lost 6 bases and J lost 7; bases outside the gene matches: 9. The CDR3 has 15 residues. The CDR3 region is CASSPRLAGGNEQFF. The CDR3, as DNA: TGTGCCAGCAGCCCCCGACTAGCGGGCGGGAATGAGCAGTTCTTC.

The genes are TRBV19 and TRBJ2-7; 8 bases are shared with TRBD1. The CDR3 spans 14 residues. V shed 5 bases and J 0 bases; nucleotides not matched to a gene: 3. Germline V CDR1 and CDR2: LNHDA, SQIVND (reference sequence). CDR3 DNA sequence: TGTGCCAGTAGTCAGGGACAGGTCTCCTACGAGCAGTACTTC. This encodes CASSQGQVSYEQYF.

The rearrangement joins TRBV27 to TRBJ1-6, with TRBD1 matching 11 bases. CDR3 length: 18 residues. V shed 6 bases, J shed 4 bases, and the junction held 11 bases outside the gene matches. The germline CDR1 and CDR2 sequences are MNHEY and SMNVEV (reference sequence). CDR3 region: CASSTVWTGGAYNSPLHF. The CDR3 region has the DNA TGTGCCAGCAGCACGGTATGGACAGGGGGCGCTTATAATTCACCCCTCCACTTT.

On this clone: One end of the junction is discordant with germline, which a read error may explain. The rearrangement joins TRBV7-7 to TRBJ2-2, with TRBD1 identical over 7 bases. CDR1 and CDR2 from the germline V gene are SSHAT and FNYEAQ (reference sequence). This CDR3 contains 16 residues. CDR3 DNA: TGTGCTAGCAGCATGGGACAGACCTTGAACACCGGGGAGCTGTTTTTT. It translates to CASSMGQTLNTGELFF. The full variable domain, in which reference TRBV7-7 and TRBJ2-2 provide the parts outside the CDR3, is GAGVSQSPRYKVTKRGQDVTLRCDPISSHATLYWYQQALGQGPEFLTYFNYEAQPDKSGLPSDRFSAERPEGSISTLTIQRTEQRDSAMYRCASSMGQTLNTGELFFGEGSRLTVL.

V gene TRBV28 combines with J gene TRBJ2-1; TRBD2 aligns across 14 bases. CDR1 MDHEN and CDR2 SYDVKM come from the germline V gene. The V and J ends lost 1 base and 4 bases, in that order; junction bases with no gene match: 6. The CDR3 covers 18 residues. CDR3 nucleotides: TGTGCCAGCAGTTTATCGGGACTAGCGGGAGTGGAATACAATGAGCAGTTCTTC. It yields the protein CASSLSGLAGVEYNEQFF.

The chain carries TRBV11-3 and TRBJ2-3; 11 bases line up with TRBD2. This CDR3 region has 15 residues. After removal of 5 bases from V and 2 bases from J, the junction contained 3 bases not matched to a gene. The V gene's germline CDR1 is SGHNT and CDR2 YENEEA. The CDR3 loop is CASSRSGRATDTQYF. Written as DNA, the CDR3 is TGTGCCAGCAGCCGTAGCGGGAGGGCCACAGATACGCAGTATTTT.

The rearrangement joins TRBV14 to TRBJ2-4; 9 bases fit TRBD2. Per germline, CDR1 SGHDN and CDR2 FVKESK. The J segment lost 7 bases and the V segment lost 0 bases, leaving 10 bases of the junction unmatched. CDR3 size: 17 residues. The CDR3 DNA is TGTGCCAGCAGCCAAGAGAGAATAGCGGGAGTGGGTAACATTCAGTACTTC. It translates to CASSQERIAGVGNIQYF.

This chain connects TRBV27 to TRBJ1-5; D is possibly TRBD1 (6 bases). The CDR3 length is 16 residues. Germline loops: CDR1 MNHEY, CDR2 SMNVEV (reference sequence). V was cut by 10 bases and J by 2 bases, with 21 bases left in between. CDR3 sequence: CATPGDTAWGNQPQHF. The DNA for the CDR3 is TGTGCCACCCCCGGGGACACAGCTTGGGGCAATCAGCCCCAGCATTTT.